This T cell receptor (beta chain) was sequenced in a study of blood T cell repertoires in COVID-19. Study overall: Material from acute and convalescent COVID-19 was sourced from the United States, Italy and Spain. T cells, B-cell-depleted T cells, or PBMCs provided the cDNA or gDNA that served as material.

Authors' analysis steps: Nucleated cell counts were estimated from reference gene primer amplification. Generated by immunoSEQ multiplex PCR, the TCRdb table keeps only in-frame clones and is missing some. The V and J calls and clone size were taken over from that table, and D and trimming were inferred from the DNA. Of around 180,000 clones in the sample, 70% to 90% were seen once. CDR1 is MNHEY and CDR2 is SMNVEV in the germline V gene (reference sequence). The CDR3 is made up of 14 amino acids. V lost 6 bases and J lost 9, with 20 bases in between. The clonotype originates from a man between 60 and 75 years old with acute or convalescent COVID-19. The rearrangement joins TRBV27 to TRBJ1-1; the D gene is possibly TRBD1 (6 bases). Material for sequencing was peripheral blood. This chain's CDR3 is CASSHNGVQGKAFF. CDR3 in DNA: TGTGCCAGCAGCCATAATGGGGTTCAGGGGAAAGCTTTCTTT.